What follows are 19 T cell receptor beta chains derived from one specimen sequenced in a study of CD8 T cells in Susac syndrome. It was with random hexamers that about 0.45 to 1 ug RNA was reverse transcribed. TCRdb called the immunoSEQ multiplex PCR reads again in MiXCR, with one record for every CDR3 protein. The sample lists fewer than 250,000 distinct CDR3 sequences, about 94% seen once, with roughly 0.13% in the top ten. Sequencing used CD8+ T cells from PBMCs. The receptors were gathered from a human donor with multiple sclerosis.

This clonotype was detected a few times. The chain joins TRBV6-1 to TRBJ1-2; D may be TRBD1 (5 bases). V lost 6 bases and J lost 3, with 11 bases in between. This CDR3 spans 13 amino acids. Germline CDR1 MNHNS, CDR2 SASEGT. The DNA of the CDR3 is TGTGCCAGCAGATCCAGGGTGGACTATGGCTACACCTTC. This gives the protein CASRSRVDYGYTF.

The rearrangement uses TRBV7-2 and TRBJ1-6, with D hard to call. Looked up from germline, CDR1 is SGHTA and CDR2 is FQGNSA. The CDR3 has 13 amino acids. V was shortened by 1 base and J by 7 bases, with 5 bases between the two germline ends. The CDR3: CASSLGLNSPLHF. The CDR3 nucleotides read TGTGCCAGCAGCTTAGGCCTCAATTCACCCCTCCACTTT.

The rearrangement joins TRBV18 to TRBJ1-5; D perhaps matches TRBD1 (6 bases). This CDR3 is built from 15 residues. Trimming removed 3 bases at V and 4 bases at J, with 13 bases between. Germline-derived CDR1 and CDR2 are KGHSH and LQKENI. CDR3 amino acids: CASSPYPTGNQPQHF. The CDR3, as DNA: TGTGCCAGCTCACCTTATCCGACAGGAAATCAGCCCCAGCATTTT.

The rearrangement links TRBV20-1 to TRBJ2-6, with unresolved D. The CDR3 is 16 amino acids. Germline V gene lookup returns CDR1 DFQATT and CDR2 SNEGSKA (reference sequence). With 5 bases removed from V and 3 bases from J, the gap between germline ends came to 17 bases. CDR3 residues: CSAAPAKDLGANVLTF. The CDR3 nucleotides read TGCAGTGCTGCACCAGCAAAGGATCTTGGGGCCAACGTCCTGACTTTC.

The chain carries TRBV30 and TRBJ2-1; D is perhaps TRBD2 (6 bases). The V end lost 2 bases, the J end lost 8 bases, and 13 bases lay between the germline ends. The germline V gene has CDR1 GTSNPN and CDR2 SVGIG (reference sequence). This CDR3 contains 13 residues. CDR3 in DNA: TGTGCCTGGAGTAAGGAGGGATGGGATGAGCAGTTCTTC. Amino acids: CAWSKEGWDEQFF.

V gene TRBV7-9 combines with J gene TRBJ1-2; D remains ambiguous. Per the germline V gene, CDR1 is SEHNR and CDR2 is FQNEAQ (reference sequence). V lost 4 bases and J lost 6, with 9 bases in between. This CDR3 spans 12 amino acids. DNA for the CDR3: TGTGCCAGCAGCTCCCTCGGGGATGGCTACACCTTC. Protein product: CASSSLGDGYTF.

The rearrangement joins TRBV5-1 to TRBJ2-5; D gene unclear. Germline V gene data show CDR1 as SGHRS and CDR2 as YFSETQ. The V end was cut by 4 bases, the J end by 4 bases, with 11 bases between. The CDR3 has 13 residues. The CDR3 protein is CASSVVMGETQYF. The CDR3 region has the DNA TGCGCCAGCAGCGTTGTGATGGGAGAGACCCAGTACTTC. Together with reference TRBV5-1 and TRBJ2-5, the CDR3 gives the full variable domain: KAGVTQTPRYLIKTRGQQVTLSCSPISGHRSVSWYQQTPGQGLQFLFEYFSETQRNKGNFPGRFSGRQFSNSRSEMNVSTLELGDSALYLCASSVVMGETQYFGPGTRLLVL.

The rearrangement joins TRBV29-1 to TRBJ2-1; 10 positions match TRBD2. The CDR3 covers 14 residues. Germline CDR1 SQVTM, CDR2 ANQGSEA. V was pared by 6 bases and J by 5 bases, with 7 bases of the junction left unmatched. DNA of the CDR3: TGCAGCGTCTCCGGGACTAGCGTTCACAATGAGCAGTTCTTC. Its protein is CSVSGTSVHNEQFF.

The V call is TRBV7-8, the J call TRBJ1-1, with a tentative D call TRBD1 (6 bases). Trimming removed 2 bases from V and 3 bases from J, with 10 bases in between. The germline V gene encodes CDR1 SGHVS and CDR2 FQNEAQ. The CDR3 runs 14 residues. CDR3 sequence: CASSLQGSDTEAFF. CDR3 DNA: TGTGCCAGCAGCTTACAGGGGAGCGACACTGAAGCTTTCTTT.

This CDR3 is CASRGTATEAFF. The DNA of the CDR3 is TGCGCCAGCAGGGGCACGGCCACTGAAGCTTTCTTT. This chain connects TRBV4-1 to TRBJ1-1; no definite D call. The germline gives CDR1 MGHRA, CDR2 YSYEKL. The CDR3 is 12 residues long. Trimming removed 6 bases from V and 4 bases from J, with 9 bases in between.

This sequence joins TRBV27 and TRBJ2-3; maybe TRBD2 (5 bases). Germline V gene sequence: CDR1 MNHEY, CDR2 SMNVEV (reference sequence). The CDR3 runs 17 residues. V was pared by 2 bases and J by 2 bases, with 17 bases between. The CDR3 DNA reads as TGTGCCAGCAGTTTAAGCCCGGGGAGCCTCCCCACAGATACGCAGTATTTT. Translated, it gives CASSLSPGSLPTDTQYF.

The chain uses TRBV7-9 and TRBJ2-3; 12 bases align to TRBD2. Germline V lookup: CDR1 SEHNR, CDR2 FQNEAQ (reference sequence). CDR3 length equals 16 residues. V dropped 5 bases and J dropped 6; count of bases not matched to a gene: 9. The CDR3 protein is CASSGLAGPRTDTQYF. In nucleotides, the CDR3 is TGTGCCAGCAGCGGACTAGCGGGACCACGGACCGATACGCAGTATTTT.

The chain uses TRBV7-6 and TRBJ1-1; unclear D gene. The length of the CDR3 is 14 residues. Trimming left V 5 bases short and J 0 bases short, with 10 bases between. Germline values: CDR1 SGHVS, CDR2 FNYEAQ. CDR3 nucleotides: TGTGCCAGCAGCCCCGACACAGTGAACACTGAAGCTTTCTTT. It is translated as CASSPDTVNTEAFF.

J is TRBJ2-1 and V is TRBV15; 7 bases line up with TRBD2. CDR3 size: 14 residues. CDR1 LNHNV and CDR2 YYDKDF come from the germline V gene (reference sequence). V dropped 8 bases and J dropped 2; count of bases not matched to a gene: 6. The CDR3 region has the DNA TGTGCCACCGAGGGGCTAGCGGCCTACAATGAGCAGTTCTTC. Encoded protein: CATEGLAAYNEQFF.

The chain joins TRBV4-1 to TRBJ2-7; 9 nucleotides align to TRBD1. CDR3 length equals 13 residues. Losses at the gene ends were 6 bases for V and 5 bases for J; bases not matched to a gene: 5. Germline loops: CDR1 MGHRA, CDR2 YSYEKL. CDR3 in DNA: TGCGCCAGCAGGCCGGACAGGGGCGACGAGCAGTACTTC. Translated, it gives CASRPDRGDEQYF.

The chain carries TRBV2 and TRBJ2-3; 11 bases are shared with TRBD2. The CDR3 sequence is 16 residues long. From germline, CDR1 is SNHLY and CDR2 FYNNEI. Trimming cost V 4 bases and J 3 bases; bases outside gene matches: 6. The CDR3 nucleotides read TGTGCCAGCAGTGTAGCGGGAGGGCCTTTAACAGATACGCAGTATTTT. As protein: CASSVAGGPLTDTQYF.

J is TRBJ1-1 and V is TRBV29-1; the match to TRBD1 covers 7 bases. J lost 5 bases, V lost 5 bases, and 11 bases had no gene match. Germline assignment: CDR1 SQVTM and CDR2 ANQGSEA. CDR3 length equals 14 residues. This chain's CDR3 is CSVPYTGVNTEAFF. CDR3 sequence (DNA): TGCAGCGTTCCATATACAGGGGTTAATACTGAAGCTTTCTTT.

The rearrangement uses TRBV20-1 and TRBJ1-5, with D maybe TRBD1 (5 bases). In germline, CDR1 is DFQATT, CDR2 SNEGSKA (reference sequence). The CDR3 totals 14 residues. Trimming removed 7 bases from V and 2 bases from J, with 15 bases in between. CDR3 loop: CSVPAGGGNQPQHF. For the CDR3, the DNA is TGCAGTGTCCCGGCGGGGGGTGGCAATCAGCCCCAGCATTTT.

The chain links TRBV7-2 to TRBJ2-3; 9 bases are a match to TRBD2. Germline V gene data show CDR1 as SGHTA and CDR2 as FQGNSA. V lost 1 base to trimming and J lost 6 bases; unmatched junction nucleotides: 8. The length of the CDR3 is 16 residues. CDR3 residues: CASSLVVRSGRDTQYF. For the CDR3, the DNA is TGTGCCAGCAGCTTAGTGGTCAGGAGCGGGAGGGATACGCAGTATTTT.